This T cell receptor beta chain was obtained from a study of blood T cell repertoires in COVID-19. The wider study: Sample material is recorded as cDNA or gDNA derived from T cells, B-cell-depleted T cells, or PBMCs.

Only one count was recorded for this clone. Per the authors' pipeline: By means of reference gene primer amplification, nucleated cell counts were estimated. Produced via immunoSEQ multiplex PCR; TCRdb's table is partial and in-frame only. V, J and clone size derive from that table, while D and trimming were established from the DNA sequence. The table shows some 140,000 clones, with about 86% occurring only once. Participants were aged 18 to 89 years from more than 20 US areas. Participants' reported clinical history set cohort assignment. V lost 3 bases, J lost 7 bases, and 15 bases lay in between. This CDR3 has 14 amino acids. Germline-derived CDR1 and CDR2 are KGHSH and LQKENI.

This clonotype originated in a man aged 35 to 55 with acute COVID-19. Material for sequencing was PBMCs or T cells enriched from blood (not recorded which). The chain links TRBV18 to TRBJ1-2; tentative D call: TRBD1 (6 bases). The CDR3 here is CASSPPADSTGYTF. DNA of the CDR3: TGTGCCAGCTCACCCCCGGCGGACAGTACTGGCTACACCTTC.